The 5 T cell receptor beta chains below all came from one sample that was sequenced in a study of blood T cell repertoires in COVID-19. Only in-frame clones appear in the TCRdb table, and some are missing; sequencing was by immunoSEQ multiplex PCR. The data hold approximately 310,000 clones, with approximately 85% observed a single time. The sample consisted of PBMCs or T cells enriched from blood (not recorded which). The source is a man aged 30 to 45 who had recovered from COVID-19.

The chain recombines TRBV4-2 with TRBJ2-4, with 14 bases lining up with TRBD2. Trimming removed 3 bases from V and 1 base from J; junction bases left unmatched: 8. The length of the CDR3 is 19 residues. Germline loops: CDR1 LGHNA, CDR2 YNFKEQ. CDR3 coding DNA: TGTGCCAGCAGCCAGGAGACTAGCGGGGGGGTTAAGGCCAAAAACATTCAGTACTTC. Protein: CASSQETSGGVKAKNIQYF.

This chain uses TRBV2 with TRBJ2-7; D ambiguous. The CDR3 spans 11 residues. Per the germline V gene, CDR1 is SNHLY and CDR2 is FYNNEI. Trimming removed 7 bases at V and 2 bases at J, with 6 bases between. The CDR3 region is CASTLTYEQYF. The CDR3 DNA reads as TGTGCCAGCACTTTAACCTACGAGCAGTACTTC.

This clone came up once. The V call is TRBV3-1 (or the pseudogene TRBV3-2), the J call TRBJ1-2, with TRBD1 as a possible D gene (5 bases). From germline, CDR1 is LGHDT and CDR2 YNNKEL (reference sequence). Trimming left V 4 bases short and J 4 bases short, with 16 bases between. There are 15 residues in the CDR3. The CDR3 loop reads CASSPKGHRSYGYTF. CDR3 bases: TGTGCCAGCAGCCCGAAAGGACATAGGAGCTATGGCTACACCTTC.

The rearrangement uses TRBV18 and TRBJ2-2; a possible D gene is TRBD2 (5 bases). The V end lost 9 bases, the J end lost 8 bases, and 13 bases lay between the germline ends. The CDR3 is made up of 12 amino acids. Per the germline V gene, CDR1 is KGHSH and CDR2 is LQKENI. CDR3 amino acids: CASQTGLGELFF. In DNA form, the CDR3 reads TGTGCCAGTCAGACTGGACTGGGGGAGCTGTTTTTT.

The V call is TRBV7-9, the J call TRBJ1-1; D gene unclear. Germline lookup yields CDR1 SEHNR and CDR2 FQNEAQ (reference sequence). Trimming left V 7 bases short and J 5 bases short, with 17 bases between. The CDR3 is made up of 14 amino acids. The CDR3 here is CASISGLVPTEAFF. The CDR3 coding sequence is TGTGCCAGCATCTCCGGACTGGTCCCGACTGAAGCTTTCTTT. Variable domain in full (rest from reference TRBV7-9 and TRBJ1-1): DTGVSQNPRHKITKRGQNVTFRCDPISEHNRLYWYRQTLGQGPEFLTYFQNEAQLEKSRLLSDRFSAERPKGSFSTLEIQRTEQGDSAMYLCASISGLVPTEAFFGQGTRLTVV.